This T cell receptor (beta chain) was sequenced for a study of graft-versus-host responses after intestinal transplantation. Whole-study context: All of the recipients had induction that used anti-thymocyte globulin, then tacrolimus and steroids for 2 to 3 years. The study's findings and limits: Recipient marrow showed GvH clones, some seen first in ileum or blood. Early post-transplant HvG declines tracked with peak circulating GvH clone levels.

Clones were sequenced by immunoSEQ multiplex PCR, and TCRdb holds only the in-frame ones, with some missing. The sample records about 21,000 clones, 33% being singletons. Irradiated, violet-dye-labeled stimulators (roughly 200,000) were plated alongside roughly 200,000 CFSE-labeled responders. Researchers sorted proliferating CFSE-low CD3+CD4+ and CD3+CD8+ responders once the reaction had finished. Note on this clone: The junction departs from germline at one end; a sequencing error may be responsible.

The sequenced sample was alloreactive CD8+ T cells from a mixed lymphocyte reaction culture, obtained before intestinal transplant. Indicated subset: CFSE-low proliferating T cells sorted from roughly 6-day pre-transplant mixed lymphocyte reaction (GvH or HvG direction). The sequence was obtained from a human patient who received an intestinal transplant.

The CDR3 spells CASSQGQGAFGEQFF. The CDR3 region has the DNA TGCGCCAGCAGCCAAGGACAGGGGGCATTTGGTGAGCAGTTCTTC. The V call is TRBV5-4, the J call TRBJ2-1; TRBD1 matches at 11 bases. The CDR3 runs 15 residues. CDR1 SGHNT and CDR2 YYREEE come from the germline V gene (reference sequence).